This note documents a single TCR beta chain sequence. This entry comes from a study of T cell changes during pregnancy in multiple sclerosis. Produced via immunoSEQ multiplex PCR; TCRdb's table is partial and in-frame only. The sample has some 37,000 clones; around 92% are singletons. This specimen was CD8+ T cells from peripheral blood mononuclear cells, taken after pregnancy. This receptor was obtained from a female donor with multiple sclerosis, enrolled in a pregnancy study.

CDR3 residues: CASSQSGDLNFYGYTF. The CDR3, as DNA: TGTGCCAGCAGTCAGTCGGGGGATTTAAATTTCTATGGCTACACCTTC. The chain joins TRBV7-8 to TRBJ1-2, with D perhaps TRBD1 (5 bases). The V and J ends lost 6 bases and 4 bases respectively, with 21 bases between them. The CDR3 is made up of 16 amino acids. The germline V gene encodes CDR1 SGHVS and CDR2 FQNEAQ.